Sequencing of this T cell receptor (beta chain) was carried out in a study of shared clonotypes between healthy human individuals. Study background: Donors had three CD4 naive, three CD4 memory, two CD8 naive and one CD8 memory plate apiece. The study's findings and limits: When naive CD4 clonotypes were compared across several donors, around 5% were shared.

Concerning this clone itself: Its antigen is currently unknown.

Looked up from germline, CDR1 is SGHVS and CDR2 is FNYEAQ. The CDR3 runs to 15 residues. V lost 3 bases to trimming and J lost 4 bases; unmatched junction nucleotides: 4. CD45RO-negative cells were positively selected for CCR7, leaving out terminally differentiated effector memory CD45RA+ cells. Sequencing was performed with immunoSEQ multiplex PCR; in TCRdb, only in-frame clones are kept and a portion is missing. The sample lists approximately 2,000,000 clones; approximately 92% were seen once. The chain links TRBV7-6 to TRBJ2-3, with TRBD1 matching over 10 bases. The sample consisted of naive CD8+ T cells from PBMCs. The TCR comes from a young man in good health. Some clones in this sample may be carry-over from other donors' samples. The CDR3: CASSFGDRGSDTQYF. In nucleotides, the CDR3 is TGTGCCAGCAGCTTTGGGGACAGGGGATCAGATACGCAGTATTTT. The full variable domain, in which reference TRBV7-6 and TRBJ2-3 provide the parts outside the CDR3, is GAGVSQSPRYKVTKRGQDVALRCDPISGHVSLYWYRQALGQGPEFLTYFNYEAQQDKSGLPNDRFSAERPEGSISTLTIQRTEQRDSAMYRCASSFGDRGSDTQYFGPGTRLTVL.